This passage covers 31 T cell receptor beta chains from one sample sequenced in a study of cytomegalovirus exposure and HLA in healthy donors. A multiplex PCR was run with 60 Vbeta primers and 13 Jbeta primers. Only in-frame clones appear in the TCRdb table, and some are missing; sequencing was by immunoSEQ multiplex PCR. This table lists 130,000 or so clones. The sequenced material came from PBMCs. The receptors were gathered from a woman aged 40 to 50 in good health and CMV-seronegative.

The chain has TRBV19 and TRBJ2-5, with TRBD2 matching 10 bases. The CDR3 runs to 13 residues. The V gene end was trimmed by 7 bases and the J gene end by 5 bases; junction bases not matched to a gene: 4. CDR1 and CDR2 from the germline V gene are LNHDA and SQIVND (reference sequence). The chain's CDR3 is CASTPSGGETQYF. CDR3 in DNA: TGTGCCAGTACACCTAGCGGGGGTGAGACCCAGTACTTC. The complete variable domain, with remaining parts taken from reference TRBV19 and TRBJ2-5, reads DGGITQSPKYLFRKEGQNVTLSCEQNLNHDAMYWYRQDPGQGLRLIYYSQIVNDFQKGDIAEGYSVSREKKESFPLTVTSAQKNPTAFYLCASTPSGGETQYFGPGTRLLVL.

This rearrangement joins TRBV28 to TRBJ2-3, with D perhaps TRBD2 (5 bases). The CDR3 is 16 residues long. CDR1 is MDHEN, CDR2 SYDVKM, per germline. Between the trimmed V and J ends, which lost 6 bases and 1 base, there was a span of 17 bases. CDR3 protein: CASSYFSADRTDTQYF. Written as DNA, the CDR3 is TGTGCCAGCAGCTACTTTAGCGCGGACCGCACAGATACGCAGTATTTT.

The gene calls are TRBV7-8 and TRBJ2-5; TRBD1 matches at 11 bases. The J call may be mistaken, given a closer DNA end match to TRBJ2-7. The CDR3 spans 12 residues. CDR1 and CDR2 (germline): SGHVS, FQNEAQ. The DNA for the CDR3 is TGTGCCTTAGGGACAGGGGGCTACGAGCAGTACTTC. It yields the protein CALGTGGYEQYF.

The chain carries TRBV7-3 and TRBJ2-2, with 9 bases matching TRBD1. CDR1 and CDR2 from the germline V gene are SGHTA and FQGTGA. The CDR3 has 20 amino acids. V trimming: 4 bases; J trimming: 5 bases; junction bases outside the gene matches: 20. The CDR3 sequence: CASSYTIRTGGPERTGELFF. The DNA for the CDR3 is TGTGCCAGCAGCTACACCATAAGAACAGGGGGCCCCGAACGGACCGGGGAGCTGTTTTTT.

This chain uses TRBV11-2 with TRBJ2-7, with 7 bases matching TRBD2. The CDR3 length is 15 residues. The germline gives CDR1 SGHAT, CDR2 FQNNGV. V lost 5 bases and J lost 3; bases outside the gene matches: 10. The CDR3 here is CASSPLSGALYEQYV. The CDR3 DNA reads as TGTGCCAGCAGCCCCCTCAGCGGGGCACTCTACGAGCAGTACGTC.

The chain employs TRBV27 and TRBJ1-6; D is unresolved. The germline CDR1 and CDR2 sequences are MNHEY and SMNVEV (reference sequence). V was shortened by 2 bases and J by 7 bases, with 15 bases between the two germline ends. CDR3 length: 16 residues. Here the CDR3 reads CASSLGFGQKNSPLHF. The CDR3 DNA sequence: TGTGCCAGCAGTTTAGGGTTTGGGCAGAAAAATTCACCCCTCCACTTT.

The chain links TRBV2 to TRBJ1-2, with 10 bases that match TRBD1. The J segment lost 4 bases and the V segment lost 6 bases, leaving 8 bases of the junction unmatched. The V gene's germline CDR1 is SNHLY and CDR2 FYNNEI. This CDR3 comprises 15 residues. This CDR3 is CASSPGQGTTYGYTF. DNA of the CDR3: TGTGCCAGCAGCCCGGGACAGGGGACTACCTATGGCTACACCTTC.

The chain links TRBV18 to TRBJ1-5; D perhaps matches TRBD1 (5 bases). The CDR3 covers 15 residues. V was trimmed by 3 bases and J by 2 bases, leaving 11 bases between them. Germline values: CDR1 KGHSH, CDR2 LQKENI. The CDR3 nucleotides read TGTGCCAGCTCACCGGGACTTCTTGGCAATCAGCCCCAGCATTTT. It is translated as CASSPGLLGNQPQHF.

CDR3: CASSYGTRRANNEQFF. DNA of the CDR3: TGTGCCAGCAGTTACGGGACTAGAAGGGCTAACAATGAGCAGTTCTTC. The gene calls are TRBV6-5 and TRBJ2-1; 8 positions match TRBD2. The V segment lost 2 bases and the J segment 5 bases; nucleotides outside the gene matches: 8. Looked up from germline, CDR1 is MNHEY and CDR2 is SVGAGI. CDR3 length equals 16 residues.

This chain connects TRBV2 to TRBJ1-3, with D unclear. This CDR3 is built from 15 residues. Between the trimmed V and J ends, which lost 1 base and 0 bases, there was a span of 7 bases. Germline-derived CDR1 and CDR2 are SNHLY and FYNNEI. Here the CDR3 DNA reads TGTGCCAGCAGTGAAGAGAACAGCTCTGGAAACACCATATATTTT. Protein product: CASSEENSSGNTIYF.

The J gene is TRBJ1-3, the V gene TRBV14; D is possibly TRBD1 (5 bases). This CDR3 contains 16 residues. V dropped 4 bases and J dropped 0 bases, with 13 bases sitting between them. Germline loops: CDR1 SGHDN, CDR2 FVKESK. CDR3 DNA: TGTGCCAGCAGCCGAACAGGTTTTAGCTCTGGAAACACCATATATTTT. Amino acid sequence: CASSRTGFSSGNTIYF.

CDR3 in amino acids: CASRTGSSFYEQYF. In nucleotides, the CDR3 is TGTGCCAGCAGGACAGGATCGAGTTTCTACGAGCAGTACTTC. The V and J genes are TRBV2 and TRBJ2-7; maybe TRBD1 (6 bases). The CDR3 length is 14 residues. Germline-derived CDR1 and CDR2 are SNHLY and FYNNEI. Trimming cost V 6 bases and J 3 bases, with 15 bases left between them.

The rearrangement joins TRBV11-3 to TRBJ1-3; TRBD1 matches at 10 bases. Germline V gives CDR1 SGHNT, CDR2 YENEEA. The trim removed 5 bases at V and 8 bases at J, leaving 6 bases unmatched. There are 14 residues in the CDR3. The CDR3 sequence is CASSPTGTGDTIYF. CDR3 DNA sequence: TGTGCCAGCAGCCCGACCGGGACAGGGGACACCATATATTTT.

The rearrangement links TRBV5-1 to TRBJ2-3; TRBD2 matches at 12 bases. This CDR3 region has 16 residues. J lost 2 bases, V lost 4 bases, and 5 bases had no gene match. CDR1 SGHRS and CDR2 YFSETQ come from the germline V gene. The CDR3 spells CASSDGLAGTTDTQYF. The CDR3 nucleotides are TGCGCCAGCAGCGACGGACTAGCGGGGACCACAGATACGCAGTATTTT.

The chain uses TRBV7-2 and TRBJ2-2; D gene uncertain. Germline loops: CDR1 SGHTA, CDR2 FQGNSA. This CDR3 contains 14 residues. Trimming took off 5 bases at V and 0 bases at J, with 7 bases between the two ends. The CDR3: CASSHNSNTGELFF. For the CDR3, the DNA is TGTGCCAGCAGCCACAATTCGAACACCGGGGAGCTGTTTTTT.

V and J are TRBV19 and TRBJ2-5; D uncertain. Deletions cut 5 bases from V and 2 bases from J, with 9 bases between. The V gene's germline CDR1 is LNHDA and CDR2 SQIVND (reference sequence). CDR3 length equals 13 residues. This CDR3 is CASSLVRQETQYF. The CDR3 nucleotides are TGTGCCAGTAGTTTAGTGCGACAAGAGACCCAGTACTTC.

The CDR3 reads CASSLRSSVGEKLFF. CDR3 nucleotide sequence: TGTGCCAGCAGCTTAAGGTCCAGCGTGGGTGAAAAACTGTTTTTT. The rearrangement links TRBV7-6 to TRBJ1-4; D is unresolved. Trimming removed 2 bases from V and 7 bases from J, with 14 bases in between. The CDR3 is 15 residues long. Germline CDR1 reads SGHVS; CDR2 reads FNYEAQ.

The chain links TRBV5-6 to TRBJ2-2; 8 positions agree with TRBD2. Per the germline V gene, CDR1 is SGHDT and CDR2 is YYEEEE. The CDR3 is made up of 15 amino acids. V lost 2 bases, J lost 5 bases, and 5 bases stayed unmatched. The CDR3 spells CASSFPGGLTGELFF. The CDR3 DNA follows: TGTGCCAGCAGCTTCCCGGGAGGGTTAACCGGGGAGCTGTTTTTT.

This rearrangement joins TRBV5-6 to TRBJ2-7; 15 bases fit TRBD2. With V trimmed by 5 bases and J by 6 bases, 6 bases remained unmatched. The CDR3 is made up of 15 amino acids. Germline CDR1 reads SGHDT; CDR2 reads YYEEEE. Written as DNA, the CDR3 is TGTGCCAGCAGTTTACCGGGACTAGCGGGGGGCGAGCAGTACTTC. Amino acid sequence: CASSLPGLAGGEQYF.

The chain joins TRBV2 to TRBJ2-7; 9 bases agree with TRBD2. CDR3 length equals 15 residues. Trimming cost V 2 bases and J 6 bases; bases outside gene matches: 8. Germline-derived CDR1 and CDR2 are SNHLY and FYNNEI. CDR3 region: CASSEKRGAPGEQYF. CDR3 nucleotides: TGTGCCAGCAGTGAAAAGCGGGGGGCACCAGGCGAGCAGTACTTC.

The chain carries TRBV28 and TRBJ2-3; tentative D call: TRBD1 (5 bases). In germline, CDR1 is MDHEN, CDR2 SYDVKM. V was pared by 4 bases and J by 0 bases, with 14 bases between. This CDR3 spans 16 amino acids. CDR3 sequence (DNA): TGTGCCAGCAGTTCCCGCCCAGGGCTTAGCACAGATACGCAGTATTTT. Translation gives CASSSRPGLSTDTQYF.

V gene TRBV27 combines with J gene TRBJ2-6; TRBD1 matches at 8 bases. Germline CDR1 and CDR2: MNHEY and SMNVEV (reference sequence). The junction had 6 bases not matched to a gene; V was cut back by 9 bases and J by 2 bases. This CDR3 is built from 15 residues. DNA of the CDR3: TGTGCCAGTAAAAGGACAGGGCCTGGGGCCAACGTCCTGACTTTC. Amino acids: CASKRTGPGANVLTF. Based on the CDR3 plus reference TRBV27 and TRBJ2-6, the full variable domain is EAQVTQNPRYLITVTGKKLTVTCSQNMNHEYMSWYRQDPGLGLRQIYYSMNVEVTDKGDVPEGYKVSRKEKRNFPLILESPSPNQTSLYFCASKRTGPGANVLTFGAGSRLTVL.

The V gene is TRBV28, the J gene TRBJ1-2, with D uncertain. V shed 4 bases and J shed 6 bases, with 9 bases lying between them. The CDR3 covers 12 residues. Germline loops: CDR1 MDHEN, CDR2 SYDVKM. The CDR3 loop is CASSSRSDGYTF. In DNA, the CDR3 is TGTGCCAGCAGTTCACGATCGGATGGCTACACCTTC.

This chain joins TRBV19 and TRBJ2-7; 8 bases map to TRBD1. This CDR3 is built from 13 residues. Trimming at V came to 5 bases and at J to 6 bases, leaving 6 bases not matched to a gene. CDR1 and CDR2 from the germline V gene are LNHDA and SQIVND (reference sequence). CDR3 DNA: TGTGCCAGTAGTGCGCAGACAGGGGTCGAGCAGTACTTC. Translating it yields CASSAQTGVEQYF. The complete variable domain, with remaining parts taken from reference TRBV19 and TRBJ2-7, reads DGGITQSPKYLFRKEGQNVTLSCEQNLNHDAMYWYRQDPGQGLRLIYYSQIVNDFQKGDIAEGYSVSREKKESFPLTVTSAQKNPTAFYLCASSAQTGVEQYFGPGTRLTVT.

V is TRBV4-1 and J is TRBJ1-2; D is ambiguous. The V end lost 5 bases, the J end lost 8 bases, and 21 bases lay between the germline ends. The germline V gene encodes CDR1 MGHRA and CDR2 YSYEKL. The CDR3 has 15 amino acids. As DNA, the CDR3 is TGCGCCAGCAGCACTGGCGACAAATTTTCAGGCGGCTACACCTTC. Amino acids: CASSTGDKFSGGYTF.

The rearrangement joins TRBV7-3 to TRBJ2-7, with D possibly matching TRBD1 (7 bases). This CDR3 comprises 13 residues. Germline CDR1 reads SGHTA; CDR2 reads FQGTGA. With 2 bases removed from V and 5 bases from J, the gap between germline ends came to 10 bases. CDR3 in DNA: TGTGCCAGCAGCTTAGACAGGGAGGACGAGCAGTACTTC. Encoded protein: CASSLDREDEQYF.

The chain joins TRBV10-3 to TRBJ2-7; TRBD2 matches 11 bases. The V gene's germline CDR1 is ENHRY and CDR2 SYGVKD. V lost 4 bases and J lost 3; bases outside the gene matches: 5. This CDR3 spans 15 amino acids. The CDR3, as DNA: TGTGCCATCAGTGGGGGACTAGCGGCTGACTACGAGCAGTACTTC. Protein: CAISGGLAADYEQYF.

CDR3 sequence reads: CASSVVWGGLQDTQYF. The DNA for the CDR3 is TGTGCCAGCAGCGTAGTGTGGGGGGGGCTGCAAGATACGCAGTATTTT. The V and J genes are TRBV9 and TRBJ2-3; D is perhaps TRBD2 (7 bases). The length of the CDR3 is 16 residues. Germline assignment: CDR1 SGDLS and CDR2 YYNGEE. V was pared by 0 bases and J by 5 bases, with 16 bases between.

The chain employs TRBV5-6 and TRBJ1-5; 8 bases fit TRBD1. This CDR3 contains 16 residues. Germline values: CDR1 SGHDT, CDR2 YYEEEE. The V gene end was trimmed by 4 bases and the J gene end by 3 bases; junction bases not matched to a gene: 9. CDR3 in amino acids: CASSGGGQAPNQPQHF. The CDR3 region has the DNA TGTGCCAGCAGCGGCGGGGGACAGGCTCCCAATCAGCCCCAGCATTTT.

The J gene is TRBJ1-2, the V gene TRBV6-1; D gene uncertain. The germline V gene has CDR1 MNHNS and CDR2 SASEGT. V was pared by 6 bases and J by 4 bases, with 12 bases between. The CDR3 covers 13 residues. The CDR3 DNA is TGTGCCAGCAGACCGAGGACTGCCTATGGCTACACCTTC. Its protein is CASRPRTAYGYTF.

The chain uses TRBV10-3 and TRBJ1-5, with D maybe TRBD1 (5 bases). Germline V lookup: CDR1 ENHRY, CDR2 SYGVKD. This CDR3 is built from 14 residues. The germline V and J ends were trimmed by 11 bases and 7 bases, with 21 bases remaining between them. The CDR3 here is CASQREGRWQPQHF. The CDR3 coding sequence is TGTGCCTCTCAGAGGGAGGGGCGATGGCAGCCCCAGCATTTT.